This TCR beta chain was sequenced for a study of blood T cell repertoires in COVID-19. The overall study: PBMCs, B-cell-depleted T cells, or T cells were the source of the cDNA or gDNA that made up the material.

Germline V gene sequence: CDR1 LGHDT, CDR2 YNNKEL (reference sequence). The V end lost 1 base, the J end lost 9 bases, and 10 bases lay between the germline ends. The CDR3 is made up of 13 amino acids. This clone was seen a few times. Under the authors' procedure: Nucleated cell counts were estimated from reference gene primer amplification. Repertoires were generated with immunoSEQ multiplex PCR, while TCRdb's copy carries only in-frame clones and drops some. V and J calls plus clone size are reproduced from that table; the DNA served to infer D and trimming. The sample lists about 240,000 clones; roughly 80% were seen once.

The receptor was derived from a woman between 35 and 50 years old who had been exposed to COVID-19. The source material was PBMCs or T cells enriched from blood (not recorded which). The genes are TRBV3-1 (or the pseudogene TRBV3-2) and TRBJ1-5; D ambiguous. DNA for the CDR3: TGTGCCAGCAGCCAAGGAAGAGAGGGGCCCCAGCATTTT. Translated: CASSQGREGPQHF.